Shown below are 27 T cell receptor beta chains from a single sample sequenced in a study of regulatory T cells in long-lasting Graves disease. Relying on iRepertoire HTBI primers and Arm-PCR of CDR3 regions, the team built TCR beta libraries. TCRdb independently ran MiXCR on the multiplex PCR reads; one entry per CDR3 protein. The repertoire includes about 290,000 distinct CDR3 sequences, approximately 20% of them detected once, and 56% sits in the top ten. The time point was: persistent/refractory GD, antithyroid drugs over 5 years with positive TRAb. The TCR library was made from RNA that had been extracted from PBMCs in TRIzol. The source material was peripheral blood mononuclear cells (PBMCs), sampled when the disease was refractory, from a patient treated with antithyroid drugs. These TCRs come from a female donor with Graves disease.

The chain combines TRBV20-1 with TRBJ1-2; D possibly corresponds to TRBD1 (6 bases). V lost 6 bases, J lost 2 bases, and 19 bases lay in between. The CDR3 contains 15 residues. CDR1 is DFQATT and CDR2 is SNEGSKA in the germline V gene (reference sequence). Here the CDR3 DNA reads TGCAGTGCGGGGGGGGGGGCCCTGCCCAACTATGGCTACACCTTC. Its translation: CSAGGGALPNYGYTF.

In this sample, this clonotype turned up a few times. A much larger clone sits a single nucleotide away, making a read error possible. The V gene is TRBV7-8, the J gene TRBJ2-5; D is uncertain. This CDR3 has 16 residues. Germline V gene lookup returns CDR1 SGHVS and CDR2 FQNEAQ. V shed 6 bases and J shed 3 bases, with 20 bases lying between them. DNA of the CDR3: TGTGCCAGCAGTATCCCTTATGGAGTAGTGGAAGAGACCCAGTACTTC. It codes for CASSIPYGVVEETQYF.

This clonotype occurred a few times. V is TRBV7-2 and J is TRBJ2-5; D unresolved. This CDR3 has 17 amino acids. V was pared by 1 base and J by 1 base, with 16 bases between. Germline V gene sequence: CDR1 SGHTA, CDR2 FQGNSA. The CDR3 region has the DNA TGTGCCAGCAGCTTAGGATTGGCAGGCCTAAGCCAAGAGACCCAGTACTTC. Translating it yields CASSLGLAGLSQETQYF.

The V gene is TRBV5-6, the J gene TRBJ1-5; D is unclear. Looked up from germline, CDR1 is SGHDT and CDR2 is YYEEEE. Trimming removed 2 bases at V and 7 bases at J, with 13 bases between. The CDR3 has 14 residues. The CDR3 nucleotides read TGTGCCAGCAGCTTCGGGGTAGGTGAGCAGCCCCAGCATTTT. Its translation: CASSFGVGEQPQHF.

This chain links TRBV3-1 with TRBJ2-6; D possibly corresponds to TRBD2 (7 bases). Trimming pared 5 bases from V and 4 bases from J, leaving 18 bases between. In germline, CDR1 is LGHDT, CDR2 YNNKEL (reference sequence). The CDR3 runs 17 residues. CDR3 sequence (DNA): TGTGCCAGCAGCTCAGCCCGGGGGGCGCCGGGGGCCAACGTCCTGACTTTC. Amino acids: CASSSARGAPGANVLTF. Full variable domain (outside the CDR3, taken from reference TRBV3-1 and TRBJ2-6): DTAVSQTPKYLVTQMGNDKSIKCEQNLGHDTMYWYKQDSKKFLKIMFSYNNKELIINETVPNRFSPKSPDKAHLNLHINSLELGDSAVYFCASSSARGAPGANVLTFGAGSRLTVL.

As to this clonotype: A read error may produce the germline difference seen at one junction end. This chain connects TRBV7-8 to TRBJ2-4; 8 bases align to TRBD2. The CDR3 loop spans 14 amino acids. CDR1 is SGHVS and CDR2 is FQNEAQ in the germline V gene. The CDR3 bases are TGTGCCAGCAGCCTAGCGGGTCACAAAAACATTCAGTACTTC. It codes for CASSLAGHKNIQYF.

The table lists this clonotype with a few counts. The chain has TRBV20-1 and TRBJ1-5; 7 bases are shared with TRBD1. With 4 bases clipped from V and 6 bases from J, the junction kept 18 bases outside the gene matches. Germline CDR1 reads DFQATT; CDR2 reads SNEGSKA (reference sequence). The CDR3 is 17 residues long. The CDR3 nucleotides read TGCAGTGCTAACGGACACCTCCTGGACAGGACTTTTCAGCCCCAGCATTTT. It codes for CSANGHLLDRTFQPQHF.

This clonotype occurred many times. The CDR3 protein is CASSLGGLDEQYF. CDR3 bases: TGTGCCAGCAGCTTAGGGGGGCTCGACGAGCAGTACTTC. The rearrangement links TRBV11-1 to TRBJ2-7, with a tentative D call TRBD1 (6 bases). Germline V gene sequence: CDR1 SGHAT, CDR2 FQDESV (reference sequence). Trimming removed 1 base at V and 5 bases at J, with 9 bases between. This CDR3 spans 13 amino acids.

V is TRBV7-2 and J is TRBJ1-2, with D possibly matching TRBD1 (6 bases). The V end was cut by 4 bases, the J end by 8 bases, with 23 bases between. This CDR3 region has 16 residues. CDR1 and CDR2 (germline): SGHTA, FQGNSA. CDR3 in DNA: TGTGCCAGCAGCTCGCCTTTGGAGGGGGGTACACGGGGCTACACCTTC. Residues: CASSSPLEGGTRGYTF.

At least ten counts were recorded for this clonotype. The chain is built from TRBV18 and TRBJ1-2, with TRBD1 matching 11 bases. This CDR3 is 15 amino acids long. The trim removed 3 bases at V and 6 bases at J, leaving 6 bases unmatched. CDR1 and CDR2 from the germline V gene are KGHSH and LQKENI. The CDR3: CASSPGQGAGDGYTF. CDR3 in DNA: TGTGCCAGCTCACCCGGACAGGGGGCCGGAGATGGCTACACCTTC.

The rearrangement joins TRBV11-2 to TRBJ1-4, with D maybe TRBD1 (6 bases). The germline V and J ends were trimmed by 1 base and 8 bases, with 20 bases remaining between them. This CDR3 is built from 17 residues. The germline V gene encodes CDR1 SGHAT and CDR2 FQNNGV. CDR3 amino acids: CASSLVRGGGRIEKLFF. DNA of the CDR3: TGTGCCAGCAGCTTAGTCCGGGGGGGGGGGCGCATAGAAAAACTGTTTTTT. The complete variable domain, with remaining parts taken from reference TRBV11-2 and TRBJ1-4, reads EAGVAQSPRYKIIEKRQSVAFWCNPISGHATLYWYQQILGQGPKLLIQFQNNGVVDDSQLPKDRFSAERLKGVDSTLKIQPAKLEDSAVYLCASSLVRGGGRIEKLFFGSGTQLSVL.

The V and J genes are TRBV3-1 and TRBJ2-7; TRBD2 is a possible D gene (5 bases). The CDR3 length is 15 residues. CDR1 and CDR2 from the germline V gene are LGHDT and YNNKEL (reference sequence). Trimming cost V 2 bases and J 0 bases, with 11 bases left between them. CDR3 bases: TGTGCCAGCAGCCAATTTTTGGGGAGCTCCTACGAGCAGTACTTC. The encoded protein is CASSQFLGSSYEQYF.

The chain links TRBV6-1 to TRBJ2-1; D call uncertain. Germline CDR1 and CDR2: MNHNS and SASEGT. The length of the CDR3 is 13 residues. V was clipped by 10 bases and J by 7 bases, with 17 bases between them. Written as DNA, the CDR3 is TGTGCCACCGAGTCCTTTAGGTCGAATGAGCAGTTCTTC. This gives the protein CATESFRSNEQFF.

On this clonotype: Just one base apart from a much larger clone, this may be a read error. The rearrangement links TRBV12-3 or TRBV12-4 to TRBJ1-1; D is unclear. The CDR3 extends over 12 amino acids. The chain's CDR3 is CASSFSNTKAFF. CDR3 sequence (DNA): TGTGCCAGCAGTTTCAGTAACACTAAAGCTTTCTTT.

The rearrangement links TRBV29-1 to TRBJ1-2; perhaps TRBD1 as D (6 bases). Germline lookup yields CDR1 SQVTM and CDR2 ANQGSEA. Deletions cut 2 bases from V and 8 bases from J, with 18 bases between. This CDR3 contains 14 residues. As DNA, the CDR3 is TGCAGCGTTGAACAGGGGCGAGGTCTGGGAGGCTACACCTTC. This codes for CSVEQGRGLGGYTF.

This sequence joins TRBV20-1 and TRBJ2-5; D unclear. Trimming removed 6 bases at V and 10 bases at J, with 21 bases between. Germline V CDR1 and CDR2: DFQATT, SNEGSKA (reference sequence). This CDR3 region has 13 residues. This CDR3 reads CSARMQNPDRQYF. CDR3 coding DNA: TGCAGTGCCCGCATGCAGAACCCGGACCGCCAGTACTTC.

This clonotype was recorded a few times. The V and J genes are TRBV5-8 and TRBJ2-7; a possible D gene is TRBD2 (6 bases). In germline, CDR1 is SGHTS, CDR2 YDEGEE. The CDR3 spans 14 residues. Trimming removed 4 bases from V and 2 bases from J, with 13 bases in between. The CDR3 coding sequence is TGTGCCAGCAGCCCCGGCGGGGCTGCCTACGAGCAGTACTTC. This gives the protein CASSPGGAAYEQYF. The whole variable domain, remainder taken from reference TRBV5-8 and TRBJ2-7, is EAGVTQSPTHLIKTRGQQATLRCSPISGHTSVYWYQQALGLGLQFLLWYDEGEERNRGNFPPRFSGRQFPNYSSELNVNALELEDSALYLCASSPGGAAYEQYFGPGTRLTVT.

This clonotype was counted many times. The chain recombines TRBV20-1 with TRBJ2-2; D may match TRBD1 or TRBD2 (5 bases each). The V gene lost 3 bases and the J gene lost 7 bases, with 9 bases spanning the gap. CDR1 and CDR2 (germline): DFQATT, SNEGSKA (reference sequence). The CDR3 has 12 residues. The CDR3 nucleotides read TGCAGTGCTAGCGGGGCGGGCGGGGAGCTGTTTTTT. Its protein is CSASGAGGELFF.

This sequence joins TRBV15 and TRBJ1-3; D not certain. The CDR3 extends over 13 amino acids. Germline V gene data show CDR1 as LNHNV and CDR2 as YYDKDF (reference sequence). The V gene lost 4 bases and the J gene lost 0 bases, with 4 bases spanning the gap. CDR3: CATSISSGNTIYF. The CDR3 coding sequence is TGTGCCACCAGCATCAGCTCTGGAAACACCATATATTTT.

This chain uses TRBV29-1 with TRBJ1-5; TRBD1 might be the D (6 bases). Deletions cut 4 bases from V and 2 bases from J, with 12 bases between. CDR1 and CDR2 (germline): SQVTM, ANQGSEA. This CDR3 comprises 14 residues. For the CDR3, the DNA is TGCAGCGTTGGCACAGGGCCGGGCAATCAGCCCCAGCATTTT. This codes for CSVGTGPGNQPQHF.

This clonotype showed up just a few times. The V call is TRBV2, the J call TRBJ2-7; 8 bases are a match to TRBD2. Looked up from germline, CDR1 is SNHLY and CDR2 is FYNNEI. The CDR3 runs 16 residues. J gave up 0 bases and V 5 bases, and 9 bases lay outside the gene matches. CDR3 protein: CASSPLTSASSYEQYF. Written as DNA, the CDR3 is TGTGCCAGCAGTCCACTGACTAGCGCCAGCTCCTACGAGCAGTACTTC.

This clonotype has ten or more counts. The chain has TRBV11-2 and TRBJ2-7, with D possibly being TRBD1 (5 bases). V gave up 5 bases and J gave up 2 bases, with 25 bases separating them. Germline CDR1 reads SGHAT; CDR2 reads FQNNGV. The CDR3 is 18 residues long. The CDR3 DNA reads TGTGCCAGCAGCCCGCGACGTAGGGGCGCCGTGGGGACCTACGAGCAGTACTTC. The encoded protein is CASSPRRRGAVGTYEQYF.

As regards this clonotype: The junction and the germline gene differ at one end; a read error may be behind it. The chain carries TRBV15 and TRBJ2-7, with D unclear. This CDR3 has 14 residues. Germline CDR1 is LNHNV and CDR2 is YYDKDF (reference sequence). The CDR3 reads CATSRETFGYEQCF. The CDR3 DNA reads TGTGCCACCAGCAGGGAGACATTCGGCTACGAGCAGTGCTTC.

The chain's CDR3 is CSASLRGPPLGEQYF. The CDR3 DNA reads as TGCAGTGCTAGTCTAAGGGGTCCTCCTTTGGGGGAGCAGTACTTC. The J gene is TRBJ2-7, the V gene TRBV20-1; the D gene is possibly TRBD1 (5 bases). The CDR3 covers 15 residues. With 3 bases removed from V and 7 bases from J, the gap between germline ends came to 22 bases. CDR1 DFQATT and CDR2 SNEGSKA come from the germline V gene (reference sequence).

The rearrangement uses TRBV2 and TRBJ2-3; the D gene is possibly TRBD2 (5 bases). The CDR3 extends over 15 amino acids. From germline, CDR1 is SNHLY and CDR2 FYNNEI. V was trimmed by 6 bases and J by 4 bases, leaving 17 bases between them. CDR3 DNA: TGTGCCAGCAGGGCCACTAGTGGGTACGCAGATACGCAGTATTTT. Its translation is CASRATSGYADTQYF.

This clonotype was detected many times. The chain employs TRBV28 and TRBJ2-7; D is undetermined. Per germline, CDR1 MDHEN and CDR2 SYDVKM. V was cut by 6 bases and J by 5 bases, with 8 bases left in between. This CDR3 region has 11 residues. CDR3 bases: TGTGCCAGCAGCTTTATCGACGAGCAGTACTTC. Encoded protein: CASSFIDEQYF.

This clonotype was seen at least ten times. The CDR3 nucleotides read TGTGCCAGCAGCCCCTCACCCGAGGCGTCCTACGAGCAGTACTTC. Translated, it gives CASSPSPEASYEQYF. This sequence joins TRBV28 and TRBJ2-7, with D unresolved. Trimming took off 6 bases at V and 1 base at J, with 16 bases between the two ends. This CDR3 has 15 amino acids. In germline, CDR1 is MDHEN, CDR2 SYDVKM.